Listed here are 5 T cell receptor beta chains from one sample, sequenced in a study of cytomegalovirus exposure and HLA in healthy donors. The study ran its PCR with 60 Vbeta and 13 Jbeta primers. Data came from immunoSEQ multiplex PCR; TCRdb stores just in-frame clones and leaves some out. In the table there are about 67,000 clones, 65% to 85% of which are singletons. Sequences were obtained from PBMCs. These receptors all come from a woman aged 30 to 39 in good health and CMV-seronegative.

The rearrangement uses TRBV7-6 and TRBJ2-5, with a possible D match to TRBD2 (5 bases). CDR1 is SGHVS and CDR2 is FNYEAQ in the germline V gene. The CDR3 covers 11 residues. CDR3 sequence (DNA): TGTGCGGGCGGGCCGGGAGAGACCCAGTACTTC. This translates into CAGGPGETQYF. Full variable domain (remainder filled in from reference TRBV7-6 and TRBJ2-5): GAGVSQSPRYKVTKRGQDVALRCDPISGHVSLYWYRQALGQGPEFLTYFNYEAQQDKSGLPNDRFSAERPEGSISTLTIQRTEQRDSAMYRCAGGPGETQYFGPGTRLLVL.

CDR3 DNA sequence: TGTGCCAGCAGCTTACGCGACGAGCAGTACTTC. It is translated as CASSLRDEQYF. The rearrangement joins TRBV7-2 to TRBJ2-7; D remains unclear. V lost 2 bases and J lost 5, with 4 bases in between. This CDR3 comprises 11 residues. From germline, CDR1 is SGHTA and CDR2 FQGNSA.

This clone was recorded once. This chain uses TRBV2 with TRBJ1-1, with 9 bases fitting TRBD1. CDR1 is SNHLY, CDR2 FYNNEI, per germline. There are 13 residues in the CDR3. After removal of 6 bases from V and 4 bases from J, the junction contained 3 bases not matched to a gene. The CDR3 protein is CASRGTGPTEAFF. CDR3 sequence (DNA): TGTGCCAGCAGGGGGACAGGGCCCACTGAAGCTTTCTTT.

The chain carries TRBV27 and TRBJ2-1; a possible D gene is TRBD1 (6 bases). Germline V CDR1 and CDR2: MNHEY, SMNVEV (reference sequence). This CDR3 is built from 14 residues. V lost 6 bases and J 8 bases, leaving 17 bases between the germline ends. CDR3 nucleotide sequence: TGTGCCAGCAGCAGGCCAGCAGGGGTGGATGAGCAGTTCTTC. This codes for CASSRPAGVDEQFF.

The V call is TRBV5-6, the J call TRBJ1-2; a weak D match, TRBD1 (6 bases). Trimming left V 2 bases short and J 2 bases short, with 22 bases between. The germline V gene encodes CDR1 SGHDT and CDR2 YYEEEE. There are 18 residues in the CDR3. The CDR3 DNA is TGTGCCAGCAGCTTATACACACAGGGAGCTCCTGAAAACTATGGCTACACCTTC. It is translated as CASSLYTQGAPENYGYTF. The full variable domain, rest sourced from reference TRBV5-6 and TRBJ1-2, is DAGVTQSPTHLIKTRGQQVTLRCSPKSGHDTVSWYQQALGQGPQFIFQYYEEEERQRGNFPDRFSGHQFPNYSSELNVNALLLGDSALYLCASSLYTQGAPENYGYTFGSGTRLTVV.